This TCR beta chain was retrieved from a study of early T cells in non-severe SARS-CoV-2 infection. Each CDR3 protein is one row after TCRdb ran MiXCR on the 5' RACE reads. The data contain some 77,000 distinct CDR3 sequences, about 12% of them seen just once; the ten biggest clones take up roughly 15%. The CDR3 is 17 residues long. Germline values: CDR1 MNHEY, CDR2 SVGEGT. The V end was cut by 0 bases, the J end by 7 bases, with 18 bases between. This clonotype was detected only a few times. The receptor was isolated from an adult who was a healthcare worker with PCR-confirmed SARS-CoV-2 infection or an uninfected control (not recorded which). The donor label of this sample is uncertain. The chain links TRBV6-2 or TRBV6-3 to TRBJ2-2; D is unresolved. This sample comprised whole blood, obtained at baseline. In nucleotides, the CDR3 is TGTGCCAGCAGTTACTCCCAAAAATTACACGTCGTCGGGGAGCTGTTTTTT. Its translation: CASSYSQKLHVVGELFF.